One and the same sample provided the 2 T cell receptor beta chains below, sequenced in a study of blood T cell repertoires in COVID-19. Sequencing was performed with immunoSEQ multiplex PCR; in TCRdb, only in-frame clones are kept and a portion is missing. Found here are hundreds of thousands of clones, about 87% of them singletons; the top ten hold approximately 1.4%. The sequencing input was peripheral blood. The source is a woman in her thirties or forties who had recovered from COVID-19.

The gene calls are TRBV5-4 and TRBJ2-3, with TRBD2 matching 8 bases. J lost 0 bases, V lost 2 bases, and 8 bases had no gene match. Germline CDR1 reads SGHNT; CDR2 reads YYREEE (reference sequence). CDR3 length equals 17 residues. This CDR3 reads CASSLRRGGSSTDTQYF. The CDR3 coding sequence is TGTGCCAGCAGCTTACGTCGGGGGGGCTCTAGCACAGATACGCAGTATTTT.

This clone turned up a few times. The rearrangement joins TRBV5-4 to TRBJ2-7; TRBD2 is a possible D gene (6 bases). Deletions cut 3 bases from V and 3 bases from J, with 10 bases between. Per the germline V gene, CDR1 is SGHNT and CDR2 is YYREEE (reference sequence). The length of the CDR3 is 13 residues. Here the CDR3 reads CASSSRELYEQYF. The CDR3 coding sequence is TGTGCCAGCAGCTCCCGGGAGCTCTACGAGCAGTACTTC.